Presented here are 18 T cell receptor beta chains from one specimen sequenced in a study of blood T cell repertoires in COVID-19. Generated by immunoSEQ multiplex PCR, the TCRdb table keeps only in-frame clones and is missing some. The sample has a few hundred thousand clones, about nine tenths seen once. Input material: peripheral blood. The receptors derive from a man aged 45-60 years with acute or convalescent COVID-19.

The chain uses TRBV7-3 and TRBJ1-1; tentatively, D is TRBD1 (6 bases). Germline CDR1 is SGHTA and CDR2 is FQGTGA. The CDR3 runs 17 residues. Trimming removed 2 bases at V and 1 base at J, with 17 bases between. The CDR3, as DNA: TGTGCCAGCAGCTTAGGAATGGGGGCCAGGCAGAACACTGAAGCTTTCTTT. Its translation: CASSLGMGARQNTEAFF.

J is TRBJ1-1 and V is TRBV4-1; the D gene is possibly TRBD1 (6 bases). From germline, CDR1 is MGHRA and CDR2 YSYEKL. The CDR3 is made up of 15 amino acids. V was pared by 3 bases and J by 1 base, with 12 bases between. DNA of the CDR3: TGCGCCAGCAGCCAGGTGGACAGACAGAACACTGAAGCTTTCTTT. Translated: CASSQVDRQNTEAFF.

The rearrangement links TRBV5-1 to TRBJ2-3; D uncertain. Germline-derived CDR1 and CDR2 are SGHRS and YFSETQ. The CDR3 consists of 13 residues. Trimming shortened V by 0 bases and J by 5 bases, and 7 bases separated the two germline ends. The CDR3 nucleotides read TGCGCCAGCAGCTTGGGGGCAGGAGATACGCAGTATTTT. Translating it yields CASSLGAGDTQYF.

The CDR3 here is CASSQTGVKSPLHF. The CDR3 nucleotides read TGCGCCAGCAGCCAGACAGGGGTCAAGTCACCCCTCCACTTT. V gene TRBV5-1 combines with J gene TRBJ1-6; 8 nucleotides agree with TRBD1. V shed 4 bases, J shed 10 bases, and the junction held 7 bases outside the gene matches. Germline lookup yields CDR1 SGHRS and CDR2 YFSETQ. This CDR3 has 14 amino acids.

This clone was seen a handful of times. This chain connects TRBV5-1 to TRBJ2-5; D is perhaps TRBD1 (6 bases). The CDR3 extends over 15 amino acids. Trimming took 3 bases from V and 5 from J, leaving 17 bases between them. Germline-derived CDR1 and CDR2 are SGHRS and YFSETQ. The CDR3 spells CASSSGQRLWETQYF. CDR3 coding DNA: TGCGCCAGCAGCTCCGGACAGAGGCTTTGGGAGACCCAGTACTTC. The full variable domain, completed using reference TRBV5-1 and TRBJ2-5, is KAGVTQTPRYLIKTRGQQVTLSCSPISGHRSVSWYQQTPGQGLQFLFEYFSETQRNKGNFPGRFSGRQFSNSRSEMNVSTLELGDSALYLCASSSGQRLWETQYFGPGTRLLVL.

This sequence joins TRBV19 and TRBJ2-7, with 9 bases matching TRBD1. This CDR3 contains 14 residues. Germline CDR1 reads LNHDA; CDR2 reads SQIVND (reference sequence). The J segment lost 2 bases and the V segment lost 5 bases, leaving 4 bases of the junction unmatched. CDR3 amino acids: CASSSGQGPYEQYF. As DNA, the CDR3 is TGTGCCAGTAGTTCGGGACAGGGACCCTACGAGCAGTACTTC.

This clone has only a few counts. The CDR3 DNA reads TGCGCCAGCACCCGCACCGCGGGGGGCGAGCAGTACTTC. It yields the protein CASTRTAGGEQYF. This chain connects TRBV10-1 to TRBJ2-7; 8 positions agree with TRBD2. Germline-derived CDR1 and CDR2 are WNHNN and SYGVQD (reference sequence). CDR3 length equals 13 residues. J lost 6 bases, V lost 7 bases, and 8 bases had no gene match.

V is TRBV19 and J is TRBJ1-6; 12 nucleotides agree with TRBD1. The trim removed 4 bases at V and 10 bases at J, leaving 11 bases unmatched. The CDR3 length is 17 residues. CDR1 LNHDA and CDR2 SQIVND come from the germline V gene (reference sequence). The CDR3, as DNA: TGTGCCAGTAGTACGCGGGACAGGGGGCCGGAGAGCTCACCCCTCCACTTT. Translated, it gives CASSTRDRGPESSPLHF.

This sequence joins TRBV7-8 and TRBJ1-2; a weak D match, TRBD1 (6 bases). V lost 5 bases and J 4 bases, leaving 17 bases between the germline ends. The V gene's germline CDR1 is SGHVS and CDR2 FQNEAQ. The CDR3 has 15 residues. CDR3 residues: CASSPQGPFIYGYTF. The CDR3 bases are TGTGCCAGCAGCCCGCAGGGGCCCTTCATCTATGGCTACACCTTC.

The chain is built from TRBV2 and TRBJ1-2; no firm D call. Per the germline V gene, CDR1 is SNHLY and CDR2 is FYNNEI. The length of the CDR3 is 12 residues. CDR3 residues: CARRLANYGYTF. Here the CDR3 DNA reads TGTGCGAGGCGACTAGCTAACTATGGCTACACCTTC.

The chain recombines TRBV3-1 (or the pseudogene TRBV3-2) with TRBJ2-3; TRBD1 agrees at 10 bases. CDR1 and CDR2 from the germline V gene are LGHDT and YNNKEL (reference sequence). The CDR3 totals 14 residues. Germline trimming cut 4 bases from V and 3 bases from J; bases unmatched to any gene: 1. CDR3 amino acids: CASSRTGGTDTQYF. In nucleotides, the CDR3 is TGTGCCAGCAGCCGGACAGGGGGAACAGATACGCAGTATTTT.

The V and J genes are TRBV6-5 and TRBJ1-1; weak D call: TRBD1 (5 bases). CDR3 length equals 14 residues. Germline V gene data show CDR1 as MNHEY and CDR2 as SVGAGI. V was clipped by 5 bases and J by 0 bases, with 10 bases between them. CDR3 loop: CASSTGTLNTEAFF. CDR3 nucleotide sequence: TGTGCCAGCAGTACCGGGACTTTGAACACTGAAGCTTTCTTT.

The chain carries TRBV6-1 and TRBJ2-7; TRBD1 aligns across 7 bases. The V segment lost 1 base and the J segment 0 bases; nucleotides outside the gene matches: 3. The germline CDR1 and CDR2 sequences are MNHNS and SASEGT. This CDR3 region has 15 residues. The CDR3 DNA reads as TGTGCCAGCAGTGAAGTCCGACAGGGCTCCTACGAGCAGTACTTC. The encoded protein is CASSEVRQGSYEQYF.

This chain links TRBV9 with TRBJ2-2, with D possibly being TRBD1 (5 bases). This CDR3 spans 16 amino acids. Germline CDR1 SGDLS, CDR2 YYNGEE. Trimming took off 0 bases at V and 0 bases at J, with 9 bases between the two ends. CDR3 bases: TGTGCCAGCAGCGTAGCGGGCAGGGCGAACACCGGGGAGCTGTTTTTT. Amino acids: CASSVAGRANTGELFF.

The rearrangement links TRBV19 to TRBJ1-6; the D gene is possibly TRBD1 (5 bases). V was cut by 6 bases and J by 0 bases, with 15 bases left in between. Germline V CDR1 and CDR2: LNHDA, SQIVND (reference sequence). This CDR3 has 17 residues. The CDR3 is CASRSGRQSSYNSPLHF. The CDR3, as DNA: TGTGCCAGTAGGTCAGGAAGACAGAGCTCCTATAATTCACCCCTCCACTTT. The full variable domain, in which reference TRBV19 and TRBJ1-6 provide the parts outside the CDR3, is DGGITQSPKYLFRKEGQNVTLSCEQNLNHDAMYWYRQDPGQGLRLIYYSQIVNDFQKGDIAEGYSVSREKKESFPLTVTSAQKNPTAFYLCASRSGRQSSYNSPLHFGNGTRLTVT.

This CDR3 reads CASSQGGGNEKLFF. CDR3 nucleotide sequence: TGCGCCAGCAGCCAAGGAGGGGGAAATGAAAAACTGTTTTTT. The chain has TRBV4-1 and TRBJ1-4; TRBD1 is a possible D gene (6 bases). V was cut by 1 base and J by 5 bases, with 8 bases left in between. Germline CDR1 reads MGHRA; CDR2 reads YSYEKL. The CDR3 is made up of 14 amino acids.

The chain employs TRBV12-3 or TRBV12-4 and TRBJ1-2; tentative D call: TRBD1 (5 bases). CDR3 length: 13 amino acids. V was shortened by 3 bases and J by 5 bases, with 10 bases between the two germline ends. As DNA, the CDR3 is TGTGCCAGCAGTTTTCAGGGTCGGTATGGCTACACCTTC. Amino acids: CASSFQGRYGYTF.

In this sample, this clone turned up once. In DNA form, the CDR3 reads TGTGCCAGCAGCCCCGGACAGGTTTCCCTCTACAATGAGCAGTTCTTC. Translation: CASSPGQVSLYNEQFF. The chain is built from TRBV7-3 and TRBJ2-1; TRBD1 matches at 7 bases. Germline values: CDR1 SGHTA, CDR2 FQGTGA. The CDR3 totals 16 residues. The trim removed 5 bases at V and 3 bases at J, leaving 10 bases unmatched.